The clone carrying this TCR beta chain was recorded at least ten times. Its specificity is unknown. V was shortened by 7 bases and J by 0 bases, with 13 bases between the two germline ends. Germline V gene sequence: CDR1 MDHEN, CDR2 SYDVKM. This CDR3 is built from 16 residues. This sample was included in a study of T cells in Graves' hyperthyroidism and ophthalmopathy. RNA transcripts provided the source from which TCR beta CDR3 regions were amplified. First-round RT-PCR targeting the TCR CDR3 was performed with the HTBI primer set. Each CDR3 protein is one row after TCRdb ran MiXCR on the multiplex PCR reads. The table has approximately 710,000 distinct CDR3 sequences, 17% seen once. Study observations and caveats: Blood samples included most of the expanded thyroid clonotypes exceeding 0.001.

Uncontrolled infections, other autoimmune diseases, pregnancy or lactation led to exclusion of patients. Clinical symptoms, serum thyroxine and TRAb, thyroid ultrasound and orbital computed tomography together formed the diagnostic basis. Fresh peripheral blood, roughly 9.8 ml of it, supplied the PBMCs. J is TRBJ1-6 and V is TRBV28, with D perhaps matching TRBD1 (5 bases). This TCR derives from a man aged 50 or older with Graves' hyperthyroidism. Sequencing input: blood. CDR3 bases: TGTGCCAGCACCGGTCAGGGAAACTCCTATAATTCACCCCTCCACTTT. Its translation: CASTGQGNSYNSPLHF.